This T cell receptor beta chain was retrieved from a study of cytomegalovirus exposure and HLA in healthy donors. Findings of the study overall: Later analysis demonstrated an association between a missense DCLRE1C variant and TCR beta V- and J-gene trimming. In a later analysis, an Asian-associated ancestry cluster reportedly showed fewer N-insertions than the approximately 670-donor mean. A list of roughly 160 TCR beta chains associated with cytomegalovirus was given.

PCR used 60 Vbeta primers and 13 Jbeta primers. Profiled with immunoSEQ multiplex PCR; TCRdb holds only in-frame clones, not every one. This sample has fewer than 150,000 clones, with roughly two thirds found just once. About this clone itself: The antigen is unknown. One end of the junction does not line up with germline, which may come from a read error.

The germline V gene encodes CDR1 SEHNR and CDR2 FQNEAQ (reference sequence). This CDR3 contains 16 residues. The V and J genes are TRBV7-9 and TRBJ2-7, with D possibly matching TRBD2 (6 bases). The source of this sequence is a human donor in good health. The sample comprised PBMCs. DNA of the CDR3: TGTTCCAGCAGCTCCCCATTGACGGGAGCCCCCTACGAGCAGTACTTC. Its translation is CSSSSPLTGAPYEQYF.